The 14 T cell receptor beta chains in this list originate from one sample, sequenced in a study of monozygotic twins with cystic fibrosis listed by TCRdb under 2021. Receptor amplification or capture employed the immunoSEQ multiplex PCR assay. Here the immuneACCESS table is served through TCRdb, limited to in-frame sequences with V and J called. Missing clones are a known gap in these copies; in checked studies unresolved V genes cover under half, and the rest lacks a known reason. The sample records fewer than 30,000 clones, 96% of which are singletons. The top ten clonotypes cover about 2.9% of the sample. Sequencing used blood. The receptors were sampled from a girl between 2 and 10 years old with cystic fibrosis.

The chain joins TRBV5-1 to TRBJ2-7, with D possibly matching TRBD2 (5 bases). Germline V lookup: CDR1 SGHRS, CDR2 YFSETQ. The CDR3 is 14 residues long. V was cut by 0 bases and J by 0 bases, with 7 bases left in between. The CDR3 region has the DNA TGCGCCAGCAGCTTGGCCGGGAACTCCTACGAGCAGTACTTC. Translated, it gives CASSLAGNSYEQYF.

The CDR3 protein is CASSIPGQGKGEAFF. CDR3 coding DNA: TGTGCCAGTAGTATACCGGGACAGGGTAAGGGTGAAGCTTTCTTT. The rearrangement uses TRBV19 and TRBJ1-1; the match to TRBD1 covers 9 bases. The CDR3 is 15 amino acids. The ends lost 2 bases at V and 7 bases at J; junction bases unmatched: 8. Germline CDR1 and CDR2: LNHDA and SQIVND (reference sequence).

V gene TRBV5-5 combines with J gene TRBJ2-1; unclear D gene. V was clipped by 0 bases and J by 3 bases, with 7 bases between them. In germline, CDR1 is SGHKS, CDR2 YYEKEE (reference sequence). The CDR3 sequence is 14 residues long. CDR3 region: CASSLGLDYNEQFF. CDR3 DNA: TGTGCCAGCAGCTTGGGGTTAGACTACAATGAGCAGTTCTTC.

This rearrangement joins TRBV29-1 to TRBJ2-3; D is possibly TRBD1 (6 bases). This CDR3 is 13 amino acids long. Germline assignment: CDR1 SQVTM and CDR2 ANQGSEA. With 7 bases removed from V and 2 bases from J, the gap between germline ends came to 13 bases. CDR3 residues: CSDWTATTDTQYF. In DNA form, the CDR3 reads TGCAGCGATTGGACAGCAACCACAGATACGCAGTATTTT.

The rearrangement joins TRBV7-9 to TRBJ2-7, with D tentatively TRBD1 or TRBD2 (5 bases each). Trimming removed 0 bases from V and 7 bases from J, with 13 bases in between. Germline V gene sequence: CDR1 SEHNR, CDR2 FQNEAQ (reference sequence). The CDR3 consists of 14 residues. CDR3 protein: CASSLAEGTGEQYF. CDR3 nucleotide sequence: TGTGCCAGCAGCTTAGCTGAGGGGACGGGGGAGCAGTACTTC.

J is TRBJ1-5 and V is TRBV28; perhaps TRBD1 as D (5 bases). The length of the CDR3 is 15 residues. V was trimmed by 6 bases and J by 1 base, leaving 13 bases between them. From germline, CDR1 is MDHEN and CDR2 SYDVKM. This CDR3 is CASSVGGVSNQPQHF. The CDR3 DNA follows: TGTGCCAGCAGCGTCGGGGGGGTCAGCAATCAGCCCCAGCATTTT.

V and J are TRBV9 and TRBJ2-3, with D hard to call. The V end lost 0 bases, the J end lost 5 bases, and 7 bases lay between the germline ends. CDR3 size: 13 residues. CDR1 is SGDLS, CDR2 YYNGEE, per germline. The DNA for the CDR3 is TGTGCCAGCAGCGTAGTAGCTGGAGATACGCAGTATTTT. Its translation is CASSVVAGDTQYF.

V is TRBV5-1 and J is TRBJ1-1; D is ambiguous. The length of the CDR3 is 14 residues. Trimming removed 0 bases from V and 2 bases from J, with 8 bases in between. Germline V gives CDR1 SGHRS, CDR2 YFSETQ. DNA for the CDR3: TGCGCCAGCAGCTTGGTTGGTTCAAACACTGAAGCTTTCTTT. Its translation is CASSLVGSNTEAFF.

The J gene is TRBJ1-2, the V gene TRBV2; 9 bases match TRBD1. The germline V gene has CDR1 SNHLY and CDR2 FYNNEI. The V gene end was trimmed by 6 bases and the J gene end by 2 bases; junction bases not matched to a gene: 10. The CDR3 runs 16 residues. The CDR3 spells CASRPYGGQGNYGYTF. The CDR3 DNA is TGTGCCAGCAGACCGTACGGTGGACAGGGGAACTATGGCTACACCTTC.

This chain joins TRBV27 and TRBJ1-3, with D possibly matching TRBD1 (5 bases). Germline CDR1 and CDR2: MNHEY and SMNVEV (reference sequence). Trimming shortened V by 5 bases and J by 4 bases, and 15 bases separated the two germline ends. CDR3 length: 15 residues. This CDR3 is CASSPAGVEGNTIYF. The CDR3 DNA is TGTGCCAGCAGTCCTGCGGGGGTGGAAGGAAACACCATATATTTT.

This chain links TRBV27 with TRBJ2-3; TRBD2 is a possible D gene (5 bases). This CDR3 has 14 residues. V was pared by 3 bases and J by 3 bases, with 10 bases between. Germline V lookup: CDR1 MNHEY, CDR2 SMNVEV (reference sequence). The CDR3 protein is CASSLGSETDTQYF. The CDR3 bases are TGTGCCAGCAGTTTGGGTAGCGAGACAGATACGCAGTATTTT.

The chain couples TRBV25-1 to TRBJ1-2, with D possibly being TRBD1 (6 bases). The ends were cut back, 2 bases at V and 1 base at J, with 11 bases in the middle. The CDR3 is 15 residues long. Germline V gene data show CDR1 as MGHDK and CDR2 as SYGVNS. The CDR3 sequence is CASSEPGRGNYGYTF. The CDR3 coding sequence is TGTGCCAGCAGTGAACCTGGCAGGGGTAACTATGGCTACACCTTC.

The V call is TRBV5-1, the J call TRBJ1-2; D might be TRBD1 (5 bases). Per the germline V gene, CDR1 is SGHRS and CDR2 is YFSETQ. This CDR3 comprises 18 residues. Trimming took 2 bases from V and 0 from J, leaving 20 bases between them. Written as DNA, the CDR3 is TGCGCCAGCAGCTTCAAGGGGCCGGGCCTAGGGCCTAACTATGGCTACACCTTC. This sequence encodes CASSFKGPGLGPNYGYTF.

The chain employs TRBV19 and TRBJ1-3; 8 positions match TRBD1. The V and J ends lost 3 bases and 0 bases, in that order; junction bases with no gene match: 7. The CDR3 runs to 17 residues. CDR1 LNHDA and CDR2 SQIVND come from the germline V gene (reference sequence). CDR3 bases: TGTGCCAGTAGTATGGACAGGGTGAGGGTCTCTGGAAACACCATATATTTT. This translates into CASSMDRVRVSGNTIYF.